This T cell receptor beta chain was obtained from a study of long-term antiretroviral therapy in people with HIV. The study, taken as a whole, reports: Blood in the study was drawn between the mid-2000s and the late 2010s, possibly under older ART regimens, which may be less effective than current ones.

The CDR3 is 20 residues long. With 5 bases clipped from V and 3 bases from J, the junction kept 17 bases outside the gene matches. Germline V gene sequence: CDR1 SGHVS, CDR2 FNYEAQ. PBMC samples from each donor numbered at least one pre-ART and at least two post-ART. Concerning this clone itself: As yet, its antigen is unknown.

Version v3.0 of the immunoSEQ assay was performed at survey level. Using immunoSEQ multiplex PCR, the repertoire was profiled, and TCRdb retains in-frame clones only, with some absent. The table has tens of thousands of clones, about 86% seen once. The sequence derives from a woman between 18 and 29 years old with HIV. Sequenced here: unsorted PBMCs, sampled just before starting antiretroviral therapy. J is TRBJ2-6 and V is TRBV7-6; TRBD1 matches 9 bases. This CDR3 reads CASSPGLGTGRIGGANVLTF. The CDR3 DNA reads as TGTGCCAGCAGCCCCGGGCTGGGGACAGGGAGGATAGGTGGGGCCAACGTCCTGACTTTC. The whole variable domain, remainder taken from reference TRBV7-6 and TRBJ2-6, is GAGVSQSPRYKVTKRGQDVALRCDPISGHVSLYWYRQALGQGPEFLTYFNYEAQQDKSGLPNDRFSAERPEGSISTLTIQRTEQRDSAMYRCASSPGLGTGRIGGANVLTFGAGSRLTVL.